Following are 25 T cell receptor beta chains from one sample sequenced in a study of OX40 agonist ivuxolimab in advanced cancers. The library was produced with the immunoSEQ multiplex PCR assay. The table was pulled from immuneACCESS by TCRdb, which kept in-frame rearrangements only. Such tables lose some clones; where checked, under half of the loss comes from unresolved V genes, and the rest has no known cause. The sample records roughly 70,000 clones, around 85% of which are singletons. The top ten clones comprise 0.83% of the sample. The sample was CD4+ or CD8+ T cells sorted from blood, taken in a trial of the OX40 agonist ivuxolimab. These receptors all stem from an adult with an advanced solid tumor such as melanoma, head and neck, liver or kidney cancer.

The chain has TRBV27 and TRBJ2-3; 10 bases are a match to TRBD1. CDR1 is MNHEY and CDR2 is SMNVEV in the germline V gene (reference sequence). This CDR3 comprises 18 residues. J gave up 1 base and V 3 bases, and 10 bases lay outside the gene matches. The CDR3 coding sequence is TGTGCCAGCAGTTTTTACCCCAGCGGGACAGGGGGCACAGATACGCAGTATTTT. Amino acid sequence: CASSFYPSGTGGTDTQYF.

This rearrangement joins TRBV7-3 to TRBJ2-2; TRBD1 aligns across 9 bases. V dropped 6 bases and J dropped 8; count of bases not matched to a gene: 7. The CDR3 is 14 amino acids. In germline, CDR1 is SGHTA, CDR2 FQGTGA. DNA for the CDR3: TGTGCCAGCAGTCCACAGGGGGCGGCAGGGGAGCTGTTTTTT. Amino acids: CASSPQGAAGELFF.

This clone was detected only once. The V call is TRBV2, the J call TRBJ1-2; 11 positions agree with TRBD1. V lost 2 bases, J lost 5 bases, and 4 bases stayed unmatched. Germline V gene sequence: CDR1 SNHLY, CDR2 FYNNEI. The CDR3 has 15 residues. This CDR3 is CASSERTGGGYGYTF. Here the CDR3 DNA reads TGTGCCAGCAGTGAAAGGACAGGGGGCGGTTATGGCTACACCTTC.

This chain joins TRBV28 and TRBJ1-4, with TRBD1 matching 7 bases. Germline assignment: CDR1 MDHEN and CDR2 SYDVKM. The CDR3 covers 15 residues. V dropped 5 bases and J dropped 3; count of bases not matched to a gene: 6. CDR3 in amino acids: CASSITGTANEKLFF. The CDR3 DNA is TGTGCCAGCAGTATCACCGGGACAGCTAATGAAAAACTGTTTTTT.

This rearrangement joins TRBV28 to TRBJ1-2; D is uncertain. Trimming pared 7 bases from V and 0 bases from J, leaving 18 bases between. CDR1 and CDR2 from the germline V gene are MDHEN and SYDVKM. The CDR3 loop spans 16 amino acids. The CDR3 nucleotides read TGTGCCAGCACCACCTGGTGGGCAGCAGCTAACTATGGCTACACCTTC. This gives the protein CASTTWWAAANYGYTF.

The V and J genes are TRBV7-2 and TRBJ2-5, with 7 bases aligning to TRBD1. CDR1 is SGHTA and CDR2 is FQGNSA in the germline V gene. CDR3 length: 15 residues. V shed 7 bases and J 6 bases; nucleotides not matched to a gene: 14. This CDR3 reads CASKVGPEGAKTQYF. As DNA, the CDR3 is TGTGCCAGCAAAGTGGGCCCCGAGGGGGCGAAGACCCAGTACTTC.

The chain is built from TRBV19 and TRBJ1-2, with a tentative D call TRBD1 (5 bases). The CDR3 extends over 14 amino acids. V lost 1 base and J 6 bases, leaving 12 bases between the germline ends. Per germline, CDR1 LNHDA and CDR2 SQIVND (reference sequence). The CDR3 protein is CASSIVPGSHGYTF. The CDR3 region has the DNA TGTGCCAGTAGTATAGTCCCAGGGTCTCATGGCTACACCTTC. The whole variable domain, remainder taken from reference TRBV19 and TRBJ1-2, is DGGITQSPKYLFRKEGQNVTLSCEQNLNHDAMYWYRQDPGQGLRLIYYSQIVNDFQKGDIAEGYSVSREKKESFPLTVTSAQKNPTAFYLCASSIVPGSHGYTFGSGTRLTVV.

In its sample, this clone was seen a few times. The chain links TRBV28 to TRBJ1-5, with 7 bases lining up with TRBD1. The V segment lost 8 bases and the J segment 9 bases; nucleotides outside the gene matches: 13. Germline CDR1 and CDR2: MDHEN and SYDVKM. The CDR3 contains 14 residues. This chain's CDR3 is CASDSGGSNSPQHF. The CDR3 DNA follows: TGTGCCAGCGACTCAGGGGGGTCAAATTCGCCCCAGCATTTT.

Written as DNA, the CDR3 is TGTGCCTGGATAGGGGGCACCCAGTATACGCAGTATTTT. Amino acid sequence: CAWIGGTQYTQYF. The chain joins TRBV30 to TRBJ2-3; 7 positions agree with TRBD1. Germline CDR1 GTSNPN, CDR2 SVGIG (reference sequence). The CDR3 is 13 amino acids. V gave up 4 bases and J gave up 7 bases; unmatched junction bases: 8.

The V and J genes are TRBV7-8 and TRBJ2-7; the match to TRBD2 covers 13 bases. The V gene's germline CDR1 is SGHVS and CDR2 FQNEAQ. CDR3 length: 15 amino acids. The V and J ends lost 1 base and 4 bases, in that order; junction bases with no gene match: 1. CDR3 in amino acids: CASSLELAGGYEQYF. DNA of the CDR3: TGTGCCAGCAGCTTAGAACTAGCGGGAGGGTACGAGCAGTACTTC.

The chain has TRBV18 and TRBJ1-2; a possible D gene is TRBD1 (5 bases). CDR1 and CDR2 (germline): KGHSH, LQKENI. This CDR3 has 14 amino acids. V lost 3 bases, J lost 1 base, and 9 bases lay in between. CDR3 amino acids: CASSPPGSNYGYTF. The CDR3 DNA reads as TGTGCCAGCTCACCCCCAGGGAGTAACTATGGCTACACCTTC.

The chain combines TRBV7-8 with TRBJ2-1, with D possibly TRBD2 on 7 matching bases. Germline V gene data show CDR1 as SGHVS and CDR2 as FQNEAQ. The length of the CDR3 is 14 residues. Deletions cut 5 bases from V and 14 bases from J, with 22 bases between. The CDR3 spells CASSPRGGAVLKFF. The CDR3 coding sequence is TGTGCCAGCAGCCCGAGGGGGGGGGCAGTGTTGAAGTTCTTC.

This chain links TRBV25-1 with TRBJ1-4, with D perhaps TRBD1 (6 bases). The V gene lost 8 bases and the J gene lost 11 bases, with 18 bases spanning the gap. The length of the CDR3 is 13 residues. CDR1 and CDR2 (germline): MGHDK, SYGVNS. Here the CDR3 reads CASPLRGGEKLFF. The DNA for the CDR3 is TGTGCCAGCCCATTGCGAGGGGGGGAGAAACTGTTTTTT.

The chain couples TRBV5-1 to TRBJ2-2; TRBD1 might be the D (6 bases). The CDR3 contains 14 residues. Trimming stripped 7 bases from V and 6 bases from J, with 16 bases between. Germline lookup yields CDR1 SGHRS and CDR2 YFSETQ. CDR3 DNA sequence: TGCGCCAGCCGGAACAGGGAAGGGGCCGGGGAGCTGTTTTTT. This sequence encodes CASRNREGAGELFF.

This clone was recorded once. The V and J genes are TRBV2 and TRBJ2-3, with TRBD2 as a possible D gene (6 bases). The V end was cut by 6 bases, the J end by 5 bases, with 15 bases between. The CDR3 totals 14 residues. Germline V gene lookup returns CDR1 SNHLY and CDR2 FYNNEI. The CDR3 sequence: CASRGTLSIDTQYF. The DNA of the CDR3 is TGTGCCAGCAGGGGGACTCTGAGTATAGATACGCAGTATTTT.

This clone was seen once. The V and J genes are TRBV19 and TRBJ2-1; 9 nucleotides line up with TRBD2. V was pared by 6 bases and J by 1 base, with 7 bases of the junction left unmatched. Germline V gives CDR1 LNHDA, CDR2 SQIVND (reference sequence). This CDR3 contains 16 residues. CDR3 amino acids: CASRAPAGGSYNEQFF. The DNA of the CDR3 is TGTGCCAGTAGAGCCCCAGCGGGGGGATCCTACAATGAGCAGTTCTTC.

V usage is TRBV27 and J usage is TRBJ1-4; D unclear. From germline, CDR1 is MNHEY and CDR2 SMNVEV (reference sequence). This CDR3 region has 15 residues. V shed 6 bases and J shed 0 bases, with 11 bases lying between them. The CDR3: CASSDLPATNEKLFF. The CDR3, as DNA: TGTGCCAGCAGCGATCTCCCTGCAACTAATGAAAAACTGTTTTTT.

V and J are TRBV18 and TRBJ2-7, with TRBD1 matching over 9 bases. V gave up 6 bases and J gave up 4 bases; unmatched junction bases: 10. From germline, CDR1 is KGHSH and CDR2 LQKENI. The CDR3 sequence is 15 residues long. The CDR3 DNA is TGTGCCAGCTCGCGTGCAGGACAGGGGTTTTACGAGCAGTACTTC. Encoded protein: CASSRAGQGFYEQYF.

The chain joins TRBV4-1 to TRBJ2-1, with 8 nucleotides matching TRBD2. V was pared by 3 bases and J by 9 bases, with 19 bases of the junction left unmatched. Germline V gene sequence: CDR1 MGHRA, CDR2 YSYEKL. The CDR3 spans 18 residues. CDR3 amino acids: CASSHLSGAGIAGSEQFF. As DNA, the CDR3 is TGCGCCAGCAGCCATTTAAGTGGAGCAGGGATAGCGGGAAGTGAGCAGTTCTTC.

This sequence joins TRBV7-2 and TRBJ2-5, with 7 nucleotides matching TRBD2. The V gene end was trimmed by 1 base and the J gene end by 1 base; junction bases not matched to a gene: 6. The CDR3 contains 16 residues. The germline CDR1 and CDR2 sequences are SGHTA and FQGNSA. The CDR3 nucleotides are TGTGCCAGCAGCTTAGGGCCGGGAGGAACCCAAGAGACCCAGTACTTC. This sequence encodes CASSLGPGGTQETQYF.

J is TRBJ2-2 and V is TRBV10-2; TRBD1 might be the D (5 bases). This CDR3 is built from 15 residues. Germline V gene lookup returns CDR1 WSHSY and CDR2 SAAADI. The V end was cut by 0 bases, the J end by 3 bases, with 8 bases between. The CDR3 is CASSESTRDTGELFF. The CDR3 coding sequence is TGCGCCAGCAGTGAGTCGACCAGGGACACCGGGGAGCTGTTTTTT.

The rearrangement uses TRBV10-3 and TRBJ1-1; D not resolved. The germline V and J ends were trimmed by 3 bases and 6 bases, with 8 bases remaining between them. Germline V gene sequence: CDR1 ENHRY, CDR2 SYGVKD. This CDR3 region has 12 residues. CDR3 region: CAISDGVAEAFF. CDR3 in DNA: TGTGCCATCAGTGACGGGGTGGCTGAAGCTTTCTTT.

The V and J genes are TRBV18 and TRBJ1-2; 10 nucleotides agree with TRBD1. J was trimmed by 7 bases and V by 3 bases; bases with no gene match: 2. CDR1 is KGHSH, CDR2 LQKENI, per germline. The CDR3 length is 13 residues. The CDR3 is CASSPGQGSGYTF. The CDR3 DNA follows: TGTGCCAGCTCACCGGGACAGGGGAGTGGCTACACCTTC.

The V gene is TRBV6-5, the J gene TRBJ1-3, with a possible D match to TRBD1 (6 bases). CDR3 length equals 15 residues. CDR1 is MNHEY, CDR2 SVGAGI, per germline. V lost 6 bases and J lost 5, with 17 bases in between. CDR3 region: CASRRQAEVRNTIYF. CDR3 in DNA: TGTGCCAGCAGACGACAGGCCGAGGTCCGAAACACCATATATTTT.

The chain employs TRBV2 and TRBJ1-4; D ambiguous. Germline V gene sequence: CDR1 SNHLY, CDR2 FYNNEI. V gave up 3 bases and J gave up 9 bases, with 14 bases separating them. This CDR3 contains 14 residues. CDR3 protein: CASSDPVPIQKLFF. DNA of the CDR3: TGTGCCAGCAGTGACCCGGTGCCGATTCAAAAACTGTTTTTT.